One and the same sample provided the 28 T cell receptor beta chains below, sequenced in a study of cytomegalovirus exposure and HLA in healthy donors. A multiplex PCR was run with 60 Vbeta primers and 13 Jbeta primers. Data came from immunoSEQ multiplex PCR; TCRdb stores just in-frame clones and leaves some out. Of more than 95,000 clones listed, 17% are singletons. Sample: PBMCs. The receptors were sampled from a female donor in good health and CMV-seropositive.

This clone was counted only a few times. This chain connects TRBV15 to TRBJ1-5; D is ambiguous. This CDR3 contains 13 residues. V was trimmed by 9 bases and J by 11 bases, leaving 20 bases between them. Germline V gene sequence: CDR1 LNHNV, CDR2 YYDKDF (reference sequence). The CDR3 nucleotides are TGTGCCACTTCCGCGGCGGGAACTTGGGCCCAGCATTTT. This gives the protein CATSAAGTWAQHF.

The genes are TRBV29-1 and TRBJ2-1; 15 bases are shared with TRBD2. CDR1 and CDR2 from the germline V gene are SQVTM and ANQGSEA. Trimming cost V 7 bases and J 7 bases; bases outside gene matches: 5. The CDR3 contains 14 residues. The CDR3 loop is CSAHGTSGRNEQFF. CDR3 sequence (DNA): TGCAGCGCCCACGGGACTAGCGGGAGGAATGAGCAGTTCTTC.

The rearrangement links TRBV5-1 to TRBJ2-5, with D perhaps matching TRBD2 (7 bases). Germline-derived CDR1 and CDR2 are SGHRS and YFSETQ. The CDR3 consists of 15 residues. Trimming took 0 bases from V and 1 from J, leaving 10 bases between them. The CDR3 loop reads CASSLGGGPQETQYF. As DNA, the CDR3 is TGCGCCAGCAGCTTGGGGGGGGGCCCCCAAGAGACCCAGTACTTC.

This clone was detected only a few times. In DNA, the CDR3 is TGCGCCAGCAGCTTCTCAGGCGTGTCGAACACTGAAGCTTTCTTT. Translation: CASSFSGVSNTEAFF. The chain is built from TRBV5-1 and TRBJ1-1, with D uncertain. The CDR3 totals 15 residues. V was shortened by 2 bases and J by 1 base, with 12 bases between the two germline ends. Germline CDR1 reads SGHRS; CDR2 reads YFSETQ.

This clone appeared a few times. The chain combines TRBV27 with TRBJ1-5; 8 bases align to TRBD1. The V and J ends lost 3 bases and 5 bases, in that order; junction bases with no gene match: 3. The CDR3 sequence is 14 residues long. Germline CDR1 reads MNHEY; CDR2 reads SMNVEV (reference sequence). The CDR3 loop reads CASSFSGGYQPQHF. CDR3 bases: TGTGCCAGCAGTTTTTCAGGGGGCTATCAGCCCCAGCATTTT.

This sequence joins TRBV27 and TRBJ2-7; 10 bases map to TRBD2. CDR3 length: 13 residues. In germline, CDR1 is MNHEY, CDR2 SMNVEV (reference sequence). The CDR3 here is CDRSWTSGYEQYV. The DNA of the CDR3 is TGTGACAGAAGTTGGACTAGCGGCTACGAGCAGTACGTC.

This clone was detected a few times. This chain connects TRBV9 to TRBJ1-6; tentative D call: TRBD1 (5 bases). In germline, CDR1 is SGDLS, CDR2 YYNGEE. The CDR3 contains 14 residues. Trimming took 1 base from V and 8 from J, leaving 10 bases between them. Here the CDR3 DNA reads TGTGCCAGCAGCGTAAGGACATTAGATTCACCCCTCCACTTT. It translates to CASSVRTLDSPLHF.

The chain combines TRBV6-5 with TRBJ2-2; D remains ambiguous. The germline gives CDR1 MNHEY, CDR2 SVGAGI. This CDR3 has 13 residues. V lost 6 bases to trimming and J lost 3 bases, with 8 bases between them. The CDR3 nucleotides are TGTGCCAGCAGGCTATTCCACACCGGGGAGCTGTTTTTT. It codes for CASRLFHTGELFF.

V usage is TRBV5-4 and J usage is TRBJ2-3; 12 bases map to TRBD1. In germline, CDR1 is SGHNT, CDR2 YYREEE (reference sequence). The CDR3 has 16 amino acids. V shed 3 bases, J shed 3 bases, and the junction held 5 bases outside the gene matches. CDR3 loop: CASSSGTGGGTDTQYF. CDR3 DNA sequence: TGTGCCAGCAGCTCCGGGACAGGGGGCGGGACAGATACGCAGTATTTT. Looking up the rest from reference TRBV5-4 and TRBJ2-3 gives the full variable domain: ETGVTQSPTHLIKTRGQQVTLRCSSQSGHNTVSWYQQALGQGPQFIFQYYREEENGRGNFPPRFSGLQFPNYSSELNVNALELDDSALYLCASSSGTGGGTDTQYFGPGTRLTVL.

The table lists this clone with a few counts. This chain joins TRBV28 and TRBJ2-1; perhaps TRBD1 as D (5 bases). The germline V gene encodes CDR1 MDHEN and CDR2 SYDVKM. The length of the CDR3 is 13 residues. V was pared by 1 base and J by 8 bases, with 9 bases between. The CDR3 here is CASSLSGKDEQFF. The CDR3 nucleotides read TGTGCCAGCAGTTTATCAGGGAAGGATGAGCAGTTCTTC.

The sample holds a few counts of this clone. The V gene is TRBV10-2, the J gene TRBJ1-4; no clear D. Germline assignment: CDR1 WSHSY and CDR2 SAAADI. CDR3 size: 12 residues. V was shortened by 6 bases and J by 6 bases, with 8 bases between the two germline ends. The chain's CDR3 is CASRNFDEKLFF. CDR3 nucleotides: TGCGCCAGCAGAAACTTCGATGAAAAACTGTTTTTT.

The gene calls are TRBV7-8 and TRBJ2-7, with D hard to call. CDR1 is SGHVS and CDR2 is FQNEAQ in the germline V gene. The CDR3 has 16 amino acids. V shed 1 base and J shed 2 bases, with 15 bases lying between them. The CDR3 is CASSLDHTLAAYEQYF. The CDR3 DNA follows: TGTGCCAGCAGCTTAGATCACACCCTGGCCGCCTACGAGCAGTACTTC.

In its sample, this clone was seen a few times. The V and J genes are TRBV5-5 and TRBJ1-2; D is unclear. With 4 bases removed from V and 4 bases from J, the gap between germline ends came to 14 bases. Germline values: CDR1 SGHKS, CDR2 YYEKEE (reference sequence). This CDR3 has 14 residues. The CDR3 region is CASSERVTFYGYTF. The DNA for the CDR3 is TGTGCCAGCAGCGAACGGGTGACCTTCTATGGCTACACCTTC.

The chain combines TRBV5-4 with TRBJ2-1, with 9 bases lining up with TRBD2. Germline V gene data show CDR1 as SGHNT and CDR2 as YYREEE (reference sequence). Trimming at V came to 7 bases and at J to 5 bases, leaving 7 bases not matched to a gene. The CDR3 has 14 residues. CDR3 in amino acids: CASSRTSVNNEQFF. In nucleotides, the CDR3 is TGTGCCAGCTCCCGGACTAGCGTCAACAATGAGCAGTTCTTC.

This clone came up a few times. This sequence joins TRBV6-5 and TRBJ2-2, with a weak D call TRBD1 (6 bases). The CDR3 runs 14 residues. Trimming pared 6 bases from V and 12 bases from J, leaving 20 bases between. The V gene's germline CDR1 is MNHEY and CDR2 SVGAGI. The CDR3 sequence: CASSPENRAVQLFF. The CDR3 nucleotides are TGTGCCAGCAGCCCAGAAAACAGGGCGGTTCAGCTGTTTTTT.

This clone has just a few counts. The chain's CDR3 is CASSLRTGSGYTF. The CDR3 region has the DNA TGTGCCAGCAGTCTAAGGACAGGGAGTGGCTACACCTTC. The chain carries TRBV27 and TRBJ1-2; 8 positions match TRBD1. Germline loops: CDR1 MNHEY, CDR2 SMNVEV (reference sequence). V lost 5 bases, J lost 7 bases, and 6 bases stayed unmatched. CDR3 size: 13 residues.

The V gene is TRBV4-3, the J gene TRBJ2-7; D might be TRBD1 (7 bases). Looked up from germline, CDR1 is LGHNA and CDR2 is YSLEER. With 6 bases removed from V and 6 bases from J, the gap between germline ends came to 18 bases. CDR3 length: 14 residues. CDR3 loop: CASRQSQGGPEQYF. CDR3 bases: TGCGCCAGCAGACAATCCCAGGGGGGACCCGAGCAGTACTTC.

In this sample, this clone turned up a few times. This chain links TRBV29-1 with TRBJ1-1; 8 bases match TRBD1. V shed 0 bases, J shed 4 bases, and the junction held 1 base outside the gene matches. The CDR3 sequence is 13 residues long. Germline CDR1 reads SQVTM; CDR2 reads ANQGSEA. The CDR3 loop is CSVEEQGGTEAFF. DNA for the CDR3: TGCAGCGTTGAAGAACAGGGGGGCACTGAAGCTTTCTTT.

The chain joins TRBV6-6 to TRBJ1-5; TRBD1 matches 8 bases. Germline V gives CDR1 MNHNY, CDR2 SVGAGI (reference sequence). CDR3 size: 15 residues. The ends lost 4 bases at V and 1 base at J; junction bases unmatched: 3. The CDR3 sequence: CASSSRTGSNQPQHF. The CDR3 DNA reads as TGTGCCAGCAGTTCCCGGACAGGGAGCAATCAGCCCCAGCATTTT.

V gene TRBV5-1 combines with J gene TRBJ1-5, with 10 bases matching TRBD1. V was clipped by 4 bases and J by 3 bases; unmatched bases: 10. Germline CDR1 and CDR2: SGHRS and YFSETQ. The CDR3 is made up of 17 amino acids. The CDR3 DNA is TGCGCCAGCAGCATTAATACCGGGACAGGGGACAATCAGCCCCAGCATTTT. As protein: CASSINTGTGDNQPQHF.

This clone came up a few times. This chain uses TRBV5-4 with TRBJ1-2; D might be TRBD1 (6 bases). Germline V lookup: CDR1 SGHNT, CDR2 YYREEE (reference sequence). This CDR3 comprises 12 residues. The V gene lost 3 bases and the J gene lost 9 bases, with 12 bases spanning the gap. Here the CDR3 reads CASSSGDIRYTF. The CDR3 nucleotides read TGTGCCAGCAGCTCCGGGGACATTCGCTACACCTTC.

This clone occurred a few times. The chain is built from TRBV7-2 and TRBJ1-1; a weak D match, TRBD1 (5 bases). CDR3 length: 15 amino acids. Between the trimmed V and J ends, which lost 2 bases and 3 bases, there was a span of 13 bases. CDR1 and CDR2 from the germline V gene are SGHTA and FQGNSA. In DNA form, the CDR3 reads TGTGCCAGCAGCTTAAGGGGCGGGACGTACACTGAAGCTTTCTTT. The encoded protein is CASSLRGGTYTEAFF.

The chain employs TRBV11-2 and TRBJ2-5; a weak D match, TRBD2 (5 bases). The CDR3 spans 14 residues. CDR1 and CDR2 from the germline V gene are SGHAT and FQNNGV. Trimming took 3 bases from V and 5 from J, leaving 13 bases between them. CDR3 in amino acids: CASSFIRAAETQYF. CDR3 in DNA: TGTGCCAGCAGCTTTATCAGAGCGGCGGAGACCCAGTACTTC.

This sequence joins TRBV20-1 and TRBJ2-3, with D perhaps matching TRBD2 (5 bases). V was pared by 5 bases and J by 6 bases, with 9 bases between. This CDR3 has 11 residues. CDR1 and CDR2 (germline): DFQATT, SNEGSKA (reference sequence). This CDR3 reads CSADWRDTQYF. The DNA of the CDR3 is TGCAGTGCTGATTGGAGGGATACGCAGTATTTT.

This clone was observed a handful of times. The chain recombines TRBV27 with TRBJ2-2; D is possibly TRBD1 (6 bases). Germline V CDR1 and CDR2: MNHEY, SMNVEV (reference sequence). The CDR3 is 13 amino acids. V lost 5 bases and J 4 bases, leaving 8 bases between the germline ends. CDR3 in DNA: TGTGCCAGCAGTCCCAGGGGCACCGGGGAGCTGTTTTTT. Protein sequence: CASSPRGTGELFF.

Only a few counts were recorded for this clone. The rearrangement links TRBV21-1 to TRBJ1-2. TRBV21-1 is assigned pseudogene status. The CDR3 consists of 16 residues. The CDR3 DNA is TGTGCCAGCAGCAAAGGGGGCAGGGAGGGAATCTATGGCTACACCTTC. Protein product: CASSKGGREGIYGYTF.

As concerns this clone: Within the sample, other DNA sequences also encode this same CDR3. The V gene is TRBV2, the J gene TRBJ1-1; D unresolved. This CDR3 region has 10 residues. CDR1 and CDR2 (germline): SNHLY, FYNNEI. Trimming stripped 4 bases from V and 6 bases from J, with 3 bases between. CDR3 nucleotide sequence: TGTGCCAGCAGTGGCGCTGAAGCTTTCTTT. Amino acids: CASSGAEAFF.

The chain carries TRBV2 and TRBJ2-2; D gene ambiguous. Trimming left V 3 bases short and J 6 bases short, with 14 bases between. Germline V gene lookup returns CDR1 SNHLY and CDR2 FYNNEI. This CDR3 spans 15 amino acids. The CDR3 spells CASSDGQVSPGELFF. The DNA for the CDR3 is TGTGCCAGCAGTGATGGTCAGGTCTCCCCCGGGGAGCTGTTTTTT.